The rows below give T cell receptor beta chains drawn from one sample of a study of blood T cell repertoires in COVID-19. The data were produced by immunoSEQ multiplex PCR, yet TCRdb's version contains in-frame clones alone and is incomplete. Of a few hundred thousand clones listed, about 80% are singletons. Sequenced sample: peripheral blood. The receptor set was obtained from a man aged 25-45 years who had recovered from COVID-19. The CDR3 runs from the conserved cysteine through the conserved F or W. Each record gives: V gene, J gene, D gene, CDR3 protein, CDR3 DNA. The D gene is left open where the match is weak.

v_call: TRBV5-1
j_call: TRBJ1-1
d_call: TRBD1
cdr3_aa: CASSFKGAGTEAFF
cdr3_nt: TGCGCCAGCAGCTTCAAGGGGGCAGGCACTGAAGCTTTCTTT

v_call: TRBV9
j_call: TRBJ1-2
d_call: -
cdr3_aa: CASSPGVGGYTF
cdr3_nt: TGTGCCAGCAGCCCAGGGGTTGGTGGCTACACCTTC

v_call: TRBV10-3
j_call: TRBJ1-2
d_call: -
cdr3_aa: CAISGSMAYGYTF
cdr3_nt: TGTGCCATCAGTGGGTCGATGGCATATGGCTACACCTTC

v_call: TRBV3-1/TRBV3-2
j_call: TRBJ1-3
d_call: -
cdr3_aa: CASSPRGVNTIYF
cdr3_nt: TGTGCCAGCAGCCCCCGGGGGGTAAACACCATATATTTT

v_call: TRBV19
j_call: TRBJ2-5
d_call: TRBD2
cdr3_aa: CASTQTSGETQYF
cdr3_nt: TGTGCCAGTACCCAAACTAGCGGAGAGACCCAGTACTTC

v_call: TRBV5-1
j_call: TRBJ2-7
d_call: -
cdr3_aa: CAIPLPGPEQYF
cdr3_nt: TGCGCCATCCCTCTCCCAGGGCCCGAGCAGTACTTC

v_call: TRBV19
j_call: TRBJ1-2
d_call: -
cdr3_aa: CASRSSGKVAYGYTF
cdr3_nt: TGTGCCAGTAGATCCTCAGGGAAGGTTGCCTATGGCTACACCTTC

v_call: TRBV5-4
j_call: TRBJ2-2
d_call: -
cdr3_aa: CASSLGSSRGTGELFF
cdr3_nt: TGTGCCAGCAGCTTGGGATCTAGCCGCGGCACCGGGGAGCTGTTTTTT

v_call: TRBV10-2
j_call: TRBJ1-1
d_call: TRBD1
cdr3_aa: CASNPGQGAEAFF
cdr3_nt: TGCGCCAGCAACCCGGGACAGGGAGCTGAAGCTTTCTTT

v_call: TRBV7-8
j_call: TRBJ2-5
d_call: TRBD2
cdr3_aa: CASSSPGLAGGPGKTQYF
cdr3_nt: TGTGCCAGCAGCAGCCCGGGACTAGCGGGGGGGCCAGGAAAGACCCAGTACTTC

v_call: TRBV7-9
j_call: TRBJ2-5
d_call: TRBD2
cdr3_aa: CASSLRSGGKSHRPQYF
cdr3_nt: TGTGCCAGCAGCTTAAGGTCCGGGGGGAAATCTCACCGTCCCCAGTACTTC